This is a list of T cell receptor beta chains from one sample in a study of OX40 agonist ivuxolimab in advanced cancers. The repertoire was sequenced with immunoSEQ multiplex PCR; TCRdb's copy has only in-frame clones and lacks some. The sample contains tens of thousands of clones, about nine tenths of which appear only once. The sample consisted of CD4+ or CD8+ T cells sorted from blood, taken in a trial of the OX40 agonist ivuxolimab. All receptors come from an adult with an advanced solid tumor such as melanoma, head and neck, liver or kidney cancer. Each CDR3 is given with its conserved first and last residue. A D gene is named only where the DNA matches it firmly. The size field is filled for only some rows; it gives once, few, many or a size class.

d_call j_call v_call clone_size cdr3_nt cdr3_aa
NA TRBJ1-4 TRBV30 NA TGTGCCTCCCTCGCCCGGGGTGCTAATGAAAAACTGTTTTTT CASLARGANEKLFF
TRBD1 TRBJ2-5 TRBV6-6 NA TGTGCCAGCAGCCAACAGGGGGAGACCCAGTACTTC CASSQQGETQYF
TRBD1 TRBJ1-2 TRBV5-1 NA TGCGCCAGCAGCTTGGGGACAGGGGCGGCCTATGGCTACACCTTC CASSLGTGAAYGYTF
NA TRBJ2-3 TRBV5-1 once TGCGCCAGCCCTGGGGACACGTTCACAGATACGCAGTATTTT CASPGDTFTDTQYF
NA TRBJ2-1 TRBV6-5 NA TGTGCCAGCAGTCATGGACAGGAGCAGTTCTTC CASSHGQEQFF
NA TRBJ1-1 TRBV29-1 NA TGCAGCGTTGACCCGGGATTGGGGCCAAACACTGAAGCTTTCTTT CSVDPGLGPNTEAFF
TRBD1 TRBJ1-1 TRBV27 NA TGTGCCAGCAGTCCCTGGGGACAGGGGGCGACTGAAGCTTTCTTT CASSPWGQGATEAFF
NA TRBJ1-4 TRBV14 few TGTGCCAGCAGCCGTGCAACTAATGAAAAACTGTTTTTT CASSRATNEKLFF
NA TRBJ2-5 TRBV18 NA TGTGCCAGCTCACCACGGCTAGCAGAGAAAGAGACCCAGTACTTC CASSPRLAEKETQYF
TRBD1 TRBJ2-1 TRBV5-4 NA TGTGCCAGCAGGAAGGACAGGGCGGTAAATGAGCAGTTCTTC CASRKDRAVNEQFF
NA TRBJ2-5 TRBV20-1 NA TGCAGTTTGGACCAAGAGACCCAGTACTTC CSLDQETQYF
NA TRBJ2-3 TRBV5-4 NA TGTGCCAGCAGCTTCGACAGAGGGCTTAGCACAGATACGCAGTATTTT CASSFDRGLSTDTQYF
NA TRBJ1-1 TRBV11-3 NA TGTGCCAGCAGCTTAGGGGTGAACACTGAAGCTTTCTTT CASSLGVNTEAFF
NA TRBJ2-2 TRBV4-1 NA TGCGCCAGCAGGAGCGAGGGGACCGGGGAGCTGTTTTTT CASRSEGTGELFF
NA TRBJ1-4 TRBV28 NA TGTGCCAGCAGGGGGCCCGGTGAAAAACTGTTTTTT CASRGPGEKLFF
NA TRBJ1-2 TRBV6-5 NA TGTGCCAGCAGTTCCGTAGGGAATGGCTACACCTTC CASSSVGNGYTF
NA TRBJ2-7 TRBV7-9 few TGTGCCAGCCTCCCGCTGAGCTCCTACGAGCAGTACTTC CASLPLSSYEQYF
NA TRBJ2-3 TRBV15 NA TGTGCCACCAGCCTTGGGGCAGATACGCAGTATTTT CATSLGADTQYF
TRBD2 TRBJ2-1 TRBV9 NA TGTGCCAGCAGCGGAGGTAGCGGGAGTGTCTCCTACAATGAGCAGTTCTTC CASSGGSGSVSYNEQFF
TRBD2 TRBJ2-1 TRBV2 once TGTGCCAGCGGGGCGGGGCTAGCGGGAGGCTACAATGAGCAGTTCTTC CASGAGLAGGYNEQFF
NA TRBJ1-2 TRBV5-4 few TGTGCCAGCAGCTTGGTTGGGTCAGAGATCTATGGCTACACCTTC CASSLVGSEIYGYTF
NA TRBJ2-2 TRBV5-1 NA TGCGCCAGCAGCTTGGAACACCGGGAGCTGTTTTTT CASSLEHRELFF
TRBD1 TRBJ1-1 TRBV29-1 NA TGCAGCGTTGAAACAGGGGGCAGGACTGAAGCTTTCTTT CSVETGGRTEAFF
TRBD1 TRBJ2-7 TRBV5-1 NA TGCGCCAGCAGCAAGAATGGACAGGACCTCTACGAGCAGTACTTC CASSKNGQDLYEQYF
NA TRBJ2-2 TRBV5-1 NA TGCGCCAGCAGCTTGAGTCCGGTGCGGAGCACCGGGGAGCTGTTTTTT CASSLSPVRSTGELFF
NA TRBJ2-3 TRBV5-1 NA TGCGCCAGCAGCTCAACGGGGACAGATACGCAGTATTTT CASSSTGTDTQYF
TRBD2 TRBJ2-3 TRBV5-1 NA TGCGCCAGCAGCGGAGCGGGAGCAGATACGCAGTATTTT CASSGAGADTQYF
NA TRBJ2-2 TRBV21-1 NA TGTGCCAGCAAAAACCACCCCGGTTCCGGGGAGCTGTTTTTT CASKNHPGSGELFF
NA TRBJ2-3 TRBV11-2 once TGTGCCAGCAGCTTAGTGCCGGTCAGCACAGATACGCAGTATTTT CASSLVPVSTDTQYF
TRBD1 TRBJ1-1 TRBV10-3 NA TGTGCCATCAGTGAGGCAAGGGGGACAGGGTATTTCGGTAACACTGAAGCTTTCTTT CAISEARGTGYFGNTEAFF
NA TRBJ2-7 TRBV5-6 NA TGTGCCAGCAGCGGTTTCCGACAGGCAATCTTCTTCGAGCAGTACTTC CASSGFRQAIFFEQYF
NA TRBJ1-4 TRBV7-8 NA TGTGCCAGCAGCCGATCCGTCGGGGCGGGTAATGAAAAACTGTTTTTT CASSRSVGAGNEKLFF
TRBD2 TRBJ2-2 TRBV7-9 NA TGTGCCAGCAGCTTAGGGCTAGCGGGAGCATCCGGGGAGCTGTTTTTT CASSLGLAGASGELFF
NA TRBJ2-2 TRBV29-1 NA TGCAGCGTTGGGGGCGCGAACACCGGGGAGCTGTTTTTT CSVGGANTGELFF
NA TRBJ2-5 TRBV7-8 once TGTGCCAGCAGCATCAAGTCCACAGGAACAGGAAACTTC CASSIKSTGTGNF
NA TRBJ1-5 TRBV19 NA TGTGCCACCCAGGCAGTAGGGGGTCAGCCCCAGCATTTT CATQAVGGQPQHF
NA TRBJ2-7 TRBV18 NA TGTGCCAGCTCACCTGCCGGGGGCTACGAGCAGTACTTC CASSPAGGYEQYF
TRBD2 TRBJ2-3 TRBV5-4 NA TGTGCCAGCAGCGCCGGGGGACTAGCGGGAGCGGATACGCAGTATTTT CASSAGGLAGADTQYF
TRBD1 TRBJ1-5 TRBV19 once TGTGCCAGTAGTATTGGGCGGGACAGGGTCAATCAGCCCCAGCATTTT CASSIGRDRVNQPQHF
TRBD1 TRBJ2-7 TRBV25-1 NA TGTGCCAGCAGTGAGACAGGGAGCATTCGCGAGCAGTACTTC CASSETGSIREQYF
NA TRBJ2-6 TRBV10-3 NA TGTGCCATCAGTGAGTCGATGGGTCCATCTGGGGCCAACGTCCTGACTTTC CAISESMGPSGANVLTF
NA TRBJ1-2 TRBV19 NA TGTGCCAGTAGTAGCATCGACGGGATCTATGGCTACACCTTC CASSSIDGIYGYTF
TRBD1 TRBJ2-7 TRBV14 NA TGTGCCAGCAGCCAAGTCAGACAGGGGGCGCAGTACGAGCAGTACTTC CASSQVRQGAQYEQYF
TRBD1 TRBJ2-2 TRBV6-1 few TGTGCCAGCAGTTTCGCCGGGACAGGGTCCGGGGAGCTGTTTTTT CASSFAGTGSGELFF
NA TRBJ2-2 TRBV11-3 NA TGTGCCAGCAGCTTGAACTCCCCCGCCGGGGAGCTGTTTTTT CASSLNSPAGELFF
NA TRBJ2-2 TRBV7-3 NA TGTGCCAGCAGCTTAGTCGCAGGAGACAACGGGGAGCTGTTTTTT CASSLVAGDNGELFF
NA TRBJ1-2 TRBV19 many TGTGCCAGTAGACAGGCTAACTATGGCTACACCTTC CASRQANYGYTF
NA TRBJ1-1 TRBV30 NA TGTGCCTGGAGTACACATAGGAACACTGAAGCTTTCTTT CAWSTHRNTEAFF
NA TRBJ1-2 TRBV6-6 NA TGTGCCAGCAGCCCTGATAACTATGGCTACACCTTC CASSPDNYGYTF
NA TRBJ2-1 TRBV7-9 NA TGTGCCAGCAGCTTTTACAATGAGCAGTTCTTC CASSFYNEQFF